These 27 T cell receptor beta chains came from one sample sequenced in a study of T cell clonality in common variable immunodeficiency. These receptors lack a known antigen. Profiled with immunoSEQ multiplex PCR; TCRdb holds only in-frame clones, not every one. This repertoire holds 28,000 or so clones, and none appear only once. Whole-study results and caveats: Reportedly, TCR beta sequences from common variable immunodeficiency showed fewer deletions and N-nucleotide insertions.

Sample: peripheral blood mononuclear cells. The receptor source for this set is a human donor with common variable immunodeficiency.

This clone has only a few counts. The CDR3 goes on 3 residues after the read ends, and that part is filled in from the germline J gene. The gene calls are TRBV11-2 and TRBJ1-1; 9 bases align to TRBD1. This CDR3 is built from 14 residues. Germline CDR1 is SGHAT and CDR2 is FQNNGV. The junction had 3 bases not matched to a gene; V was cut back by 5 bases and J by 2 bases. CDR3 amino acids: CASSLQGANTEAFF. Incomplete CDR3 DNA: TGTGCCAGCAGCCTACAGGGGGCTAACACTGAA.

This clone occurred a few times. The CDR3 is cut off 3 residues early in the read; its end comes from the germline J gene. V is TRBV18 and J is TRBJ2-5; TRBD1 aligns across 9 bases. The V gene end was trimmed by 8 bases and the J gene end by 4 bases; junction bases not matched to a gene: 17. Germline lookup yields CDR1 KGHSH and CDR2 LQKENI. CDR3 size: 17 residues. CDR3 in amino acids: CASTDRGITQGRETQYF. CDR3 DNA, as far as it was read: TGTGCCAGCACCGACAGGGGGATCACCCAGGGGCGAGAGACC. Complete variable domain (other parts from reference TRBV18 and TRBJ2-5): NAGVMQNPRHLVRRRGQEARLRCSPMKGHSHVYWYRQLPEEGLKFMVYLQKENIIDESGMPKERFSAEFPKEGPSILRIQQVVRGDSAAYFCASTDRGITQGRETQYFGPGTRLLVL.

The sample holds a few counts of this clone. The read terminates 3 residues ahead of where the CDR3 ends, so the germline J gene completes it. The chain combines TRBV7-8 with TRBJ2-5; 7 positions agree with TRBD2. The CDR3 runs 14 residues. V gave up 5 bases and J gave up 5 bases; unmatched junction bases: 8. Per germline, CDR1 SGHVS and CDR2 FQNEAQ. This chain's CDR3 is CASSRGPGGETQYF. The part of the CDR3 DNA that was read is TGTGCCAGCAGCCGGGGCCCCGGGGGGGAGACC.

By proportion, this clone is medium-sized (0.01 to 0.1%). The read halts 3 residues ahead of the CDR3 end, with the missing end drawn from the germline J gene. The chain recombines TRBV7-2 with TRBJ2-5; D gene unclear. V was shortened by 6 bases and J by 5 bases, with 13 bases between the two germline ends. This CDR3 comprises 13 residues. In germline, CDR1 is SGHTA, CDR2 FQGNSA. The CDR3 here is CASRQTHGETQYF. The part of the CDR3 DNA that was read is TGTGCCAGCAGACAAACCCACGGGGAGACC.

By proportion, this clone is medium-sized. The read ends 3 residues before the CDR3 terminus; that terminus is restored from the germline J gene. J is TRBJ2-5 and V is TRBV20-1; 8 nucleotides agree with TRBD1. Germline CDR1 DFQATT, CDR2 SNEGSKA (reference sequence). This CDR3 is 13 amino acids long. With V trimmed by 3 bases and J by 3 bases, 3 bases remained unmatched. CDR3: CSASGTGKETQYF. Partial CDR3 DNA: TGCAGTGCTAGCGGGACAGGCAAAGAGACC.

This clone was counted between two and nine times. Here the CDR3 reads CASSEPGTTNEQFF. Partial CDR3 DNA: TGCGCCAGCAGTGAGCCCGGGACAACTAATGAG. The chain links TRBV10-2 to TRBJ2-1; D is perhaps TRBD1 (6 bases). With the read ending 3 residues before the CDR3 end, the germline J gene is used to fill in that end. CDR1 and CDR2 from the germline V gene are WSHSY and SAAADI. CDR3 length equals 14 residues. Trimming took 2 bases from V and 7 from J, leaving 12 bases between them.

In the case of this clone: The CDR3 extends 3 residues past the end of the read, so its final part is completed from the germline J gene. The J gene is TRBJ2-2, the V gene TRBV5-1, with 8 bases identical to TRBD2. The germline V gene has CDR1 SGHRS and CDR2 YFSETQ. The CDR3 totals 14 residues. The ends lost 1 base at V and 5 bases at J; junction bases unmatched: 1. The CDR3 bases that were read are TGCGCCAGCAGCTTGACTAGCGGAACCGGGGAG. Amino acid sequence: CASSLTSGTGE. The entire CDR3 reads CASSLTSGTGELFF.

In regard to this clone: The read finishes 3 residues shy of the CDR3 end, and the germline J gene is used to complete it. The rearrangement uses TRBV19 and TRBJ1-1; TRBD1 is a possible D gene (6 bases). This CDR3 has 15 amino acids. Trimming removed 3 bases from V and 1 base from J, with 12 bases in between. Germline V CDR1 and CDR2: LNHDA, SQIVND (reference sequence). CDR3 residues: CASSIHPTGNTEAFF. CDR3 DNA, as far as it was read: TGTGCCAGTAGTATCCACCCGACAGGGAACACTGAA. Using reference TRBV19 and TRBJ1-1 for the parts outside the CDR3, the full variable domain is DGGITQSPKYLFRKEGQNVTLSCEQNLNHDAMYWYRQDPGQGLRLIYYSQIVNDFQKGDIAEGYSVSREKKESFPLTVTSAQKNPTAFYLCASSIHPTGNTEAFFGQGTRLTVV.

In the case of this clone: The read comes to an end 3 residues before the CDR3 does, leaving the germline J gene to fill in the end. The J gene is TRBJ2-1, the V gene TRBV19; TRBD1 matches 8 bases. With 1 base clipped from V and 7 bases from J, the junction kept 9 bases outside the gene matches. CDR1 is LNHDA and CDR2 is SQIVND in the germline V gene (reference sequence). CDR3 length: 16 amino acids. The sequenced part of the CDR3 DNA is TGTGCCAGTAGTATAGGCGACAGGGGTGGGGTGAATGAG. Amino acid sequence: CASSIGDRGGVNE. The CDR3, in full, reads CASSIGDRGGVNEQFF.

This clone was seen ten or more times. The CDR3 end falls 3 residues outside the read, so it is completed with the germline J gene. The chain uses TRBV18 and TRBJ2-5; D may be TRBD2 (6 bases). V was pared by 2 bases and J by 1 base, with 11 bases between. Germline V gene lookup returns CDR1 KGHSH and CDR2 LQKENI. The CDR3 runs 15 residues. The CDR3 protein is CASSPDGGFQETQYF. The DNA read from the CDR3 is TGTGCCAGCTCACCAGACGGGGGATTCCAAGAGACC. Using reference TRBV18 and TRBJ2-5 for the parts outside the CDR3, the full variable domain is NAGVMQNPRHLVRRRGQEARLRCSPMKGHSHVYWYRQLPEEGLKFMVYLQKENIIDESGMPKERFSAEFPKEGPSILRIQQVVRGDSAAYFCASSPDGGFQETQYFGPGTRLLVL.

This clone is medium-sized. The sequence runs out 3 residues before the end of the CDR3; the remainder is reconstructed from the germline J gene. The chain carries TRBV19 and TRBJ1-2; the match to TRBD1 covers 7 bases. CDR3 length equals 14 residues. Germline trimming cut 5 bases from V and 5 bases from J; bases unmatched to any gene: 8. Looked up from germline, CDR1 is LNHDA and CDR2 is SQIVND (reference sequence). CDR3 protein: CASSSPGQKYGYTF. The sequenced CDR3 bases are TGTGCCAGTAGTTCGCCGGGACAGAAGTATGGC.

Notes on this clone: The read falls 3 residues short of the CDR3 end, and the missing part is taken from the germline J gene. J is TRBJ2-3 and V is TRBV2; maybe TRBD1 (6 bases). The V gene's germline CDR1 is SNHLY and CDR2 FYNNEI. This CDR3 has 14 residues. With 5 bases removed from V and 2 bases from J, the gap between germline ends came to 11 bases. Incomplete CDR3 DNA: TGTGCCAGCAGTCCGGACAGATACACAGATACG. Amino acids: CASSPDRYTDT. The entire CDR3 protein reads CASSPDRYTDTQYF.

A note on this clone: Read sequence stops 3 residues before the CDR3 end, and the germline J gene provides the missing end. The chain couples TRBV7-8 to TRBJ2-1; TRBD2 matches at 9 bases. Germline assignment: CDR1 SGHVS and CDR2 FQNEAQ. After removal of 2 bases from V and 7 bases from J, the junction contained 9 bases not matched to a gene. This CDR3 contains 16 residues. The covered CDR3 bases are TGTGCCAGCAGCTTATTTGGCGGGGGGGCCCTGAATGAG. Translated: CASSLFGGGALNE. The whole CDR3 protein reads CASSLFGGGALNEQFF.

This clone occurred many times. Read data end 3 residues before the CDR3 end; the end is taken from the germline J gene. This chain links TRBV20-1 with TRBJ2-7; TRBD1 is a possible D gene (5 bases). V was clipped by 3 bases and J by 6 bases, with 12 bases between them. Germline V gene sequence: CDR1 DFQATT, CDR2 SNEGSKA (reference sequence). CDR3 length: 12 amino acids. The sequenced part of the CDR3 DNA is TGCAGTGCTAGTACAGGCGTGGGCGAG. This gives the protein CSASTGVGE. The full CDR3 sequence reads CSASTGVGEQYF.

This clone was picked up many times. A junction boundary mismatches the germline segment, possibly from a read error. With the read ending 3 residues before the CDR3 end, the germline J gene is used to fill in that end. This chain uses TRBV7-7 with TRBJ2-3; TRBD2 is a possible D gene (6 bases). CDR3 length: 14 amino acids. The V gene's germline CDR1 is SSHAT and CDR2 FNYEAQ (reference sequence). Incomplete CDR3 DNA: TGTGCTAGCAGCTTAGCGCCTAGCGCAGATACG. Translation: CASSLAPSADT. The CDR3 in its entirety is CASSLAPSADTQYF.

This clone showed up many times. Read data end 3 residues before the CDR3 end; the end is taken from the germline J gene. The chain joins TRBV5-1 to TRBJ2-2, with D maybe TRBD2 (5 bases). The CDR3 has 15 amino acids. Germline CDR1 reads SGHRS; CDR2 reads YFSETQ. V gave up 0 bases and J gave up 1 base, with 7 bases separating them. CDR3 DNA (partial): TGCGCCAGCAGCTTGGCACGGGGGAACACCGGGGAG. This encodes CASSLARGNTGE. The complete CDR3 protein is CASSLARGNTGELFF.

This clone was observed at least ten times. The CDR3 is cut off 3 residues early in the read; its end comes from the germline J gene. The chain links TRBV30 to TRBJ2-2, with 10 positions matching TRBD1. Germline V gene data show CDR1 as GTSNPN and CDR2 as SVGIG (reference sequence). V was pared by 4 bases and J by 4 bases, with 3 bases of the junction left unmatched. CDR3 length equals 14 residues. The CDR3 here is CAWKGQGGTGELFF. CDR3 DNA (partial): TGTGCCTGGAAAGGACAGGGGGGCACCGGGGAG.

This clone was counted only a few times. The read halts 3 residues ahead of the CDR3 end, with the missing end drawn from the germline J gene. This chain joins TRBV5-5 and TRBJ2-7, with 9 nucleotides matching TRBD1. V lost 4 bases and J lost 4; bases outside the gene matches: 9. Germline values: CDR1 SGHKS, CDR2 YYEKEE (reference sequence). The length of the CDR3 is 15 residues. CDR3 in amino acids: CASSPRGQGPYEQYF. The sequenced CDR3 bases are TGTGCCAGCAGCCCGAGGGGACAGGGCCCATACGAG.

Turning to this clone: The DNA ends 3 residues before the CDR3 does, and the rest of the CDR3 is filled in from the germline J gene. The J gene is TRBJ1-6, the V gene TRBV18; a weak D match, TRBD1 (6 bases). The V end was cut by 1 base, the J end by 5 bases, with 6 bases between. CDR3 length: 14 residues. CDR1 and CDR2 from the germline V gene are KGHSH and LQKENI. The CDR3 DNA, read in part, is TGTGCCAGCTCACCACAGGGGGATAATTCACCC. Protein: CASSPQGDNSP. The full CDR3 reads CASSPQGDNSPLHF.

On this clone itself: Read sequence stops 3 residues before the CDR3 end, and the germline J gene provides the missing end. The chain joins TRBV30 to TRBJ1-5; perhaps TRBD1 as D (6 bases). CDR1 is GTSNPN and CDR2 is SVGIG in the germline V gene (reference sequence). The germline V and J ends were trimmed by 2 bases and 6 bases, with 11 bases remaining between them. The CDR3 is made up of 13 amino acids. The CDR3 loop is CAWSRSGAQPQHF. The part of the CDR3 DNA that was read is TGTGCCTGGAGTAGGTCAGGGGCTCAGCCC.

A note on this clone: From the germline J gene comes the end of the CDR3, since the read stops 3 residues before it. This sequence joins TRBV7-3 and TRBJ2-1; 9 bases are a match to TRBD2. CDR1 is SGHTA, CDR2 FQGTGA, per germline. The CDR3 totals 15 residues. V lost 1 base and J lost 4; bases outside the gene matches: 2. CDR3 sequence reads: CASSLRRGGYNEQFF. The CDR3 DNA, read in part, is TGTGCCAGCAGCTTAAGGCGGGGGGGGTACAATGAG.

The table lists this clone with many counts. The CDR3 end is not reached by the read, which stops 3 residues before it; the germline J gene fills it in. The chain carries TRBV7-8 and TRBJ1-5, with D perhaps TRBD1 (6 bases). The CDR3 is made up of 16 amino acids. V was trimmed by 4 bases and J by 0 bases, leaving 13 bases between them. Germline V gene sequence: CDR1 SGHVS, CDR2 FQNEAQ. The sequenced part of the CDR3 DNA is TGTGCCAGCAGCTCCAGGACAGCTTATAGCAATCAGCCC. This gives the protein CASSSRTAYSNQP. The complete CDR3 sequence is CASSSRTAYSNQPQHF. Full variable domain (remainder filled in from reference TRBV7-8 and TRBJ1-5): GAGVSQSPRYKVAKRGQDVALRCDPISGHVSLFWYQQALGQGPEFLTYFQNEAQLDKSGLPSDRFFAERPEGSVSTLKIQRTQQEDSAVYLCASSSRTAYSNQPQHFGDGTRLSIL.

This clone occurred a few times. The DNA ends 3 residues before the CDR3 does, and the rest of the CDR3 is filled in from the germline J gene. The V call is TRBV6-4, the J call TRBJ2-3; TRBD2 aligns across 8 bases. Germline-derived CDR1 and CDR2 are MRHNA and SNTAGT. The J segment lost 8 bases and the V segment lost 2 bases, leaving 12 bases of the junction unmatched. CDR3 length: 16 residues. CDR3 bases read: TGTGCCAGCAGTGACGTAGCTAGCGGGCCCTTGGGTACG. Encoded protein: CASSDVASGPLGT. The full CDR3 is CASSDVASGPLGTQYF.

This clone was observed at least ten times. The read comes to an end 3 residues before the CDR3 does, leaving the germline J gene to fill in the end. Other DNA sequences within the sample encode an identical CDR3. The rearrangement uses TRBV9 and TRBJ2-5; maybe TRBD1 (5 bases). Trimming shortened V by 0 bases and J by 5 bases, and 8 bases separated the two germline ends. The CDR3 totals 13 residues. Germline loops: CDR1 SGDLS, CDR2 YYNGEE. This CDR3 is CASSVEGVETQYF. Incomplete CDR3 DNA: TGTGCCAGCAGCGTAGAAGGGGTGGAGACC.

Notes on this clone: The read ends 3 residues early relative to the CDR3; the germline J gene fills the gap. This chain uses TRBV20-1 with TRBJ1-1; 7 positions agree with TRBD1. This CDR3 comprises 14 residues. CDR1 is DFQATT and CDR2 is SNEGSKA in the germline V gene (reference sequence). Unmatched junction bases numbered 8, after V lost 4 bases and J lost 3 bases. The CDR3 bases that were read are TGCAGTGCTACCACCTACGGACAGGACACTGAA. Translation: CSATTYGQDTE. The full CDR3 is CSATTYGQDTEAFF.

This clone has just a few counts. The read ends 3 residues early relative to the CDR3; the germline J gene fills the gap. V gene TRBV19 combines with J gene TRBJ1-4; 7 bases agree with TRBD1. V shed 7 bases, J shed 7 bases, and the junction held 9 bases outside the gene matches. The CDR3 runs 14 residues. The germline V gene has CDR1 LNHDA and CDR2 SQIVND (reference sequence). CDR3 DNA, as far as it was read: TGTGCCAGTAACCGTCCGGGACAGACTGAAAAA. It translates to CASNRPGQTEK. The whole CDR3 sequence reads CASNRPGQTEKLFF.

This clone was recorded at least ten times. The read stops 3 residues short of the end of the CDR3; the missing end is completed from the germline J gene. The chain is built from TRBV18 and TRBJ1-1, with a weak D call TRBD1 (5 bases). The V end was cut by 3 bases, the J end by 6 bases, with 11 bases between. Germline CDR1 is KGHSH and CDR2 is LQKENI. The CDR3 is 13 amino acids. Partial CDR3 DNA: TGTGCCAGCTCACCGCAGGGATACGCTGAA. Protein sequence: CASSPQGYAE. The whole CDR3 reads CASSPQGYAEAFF.